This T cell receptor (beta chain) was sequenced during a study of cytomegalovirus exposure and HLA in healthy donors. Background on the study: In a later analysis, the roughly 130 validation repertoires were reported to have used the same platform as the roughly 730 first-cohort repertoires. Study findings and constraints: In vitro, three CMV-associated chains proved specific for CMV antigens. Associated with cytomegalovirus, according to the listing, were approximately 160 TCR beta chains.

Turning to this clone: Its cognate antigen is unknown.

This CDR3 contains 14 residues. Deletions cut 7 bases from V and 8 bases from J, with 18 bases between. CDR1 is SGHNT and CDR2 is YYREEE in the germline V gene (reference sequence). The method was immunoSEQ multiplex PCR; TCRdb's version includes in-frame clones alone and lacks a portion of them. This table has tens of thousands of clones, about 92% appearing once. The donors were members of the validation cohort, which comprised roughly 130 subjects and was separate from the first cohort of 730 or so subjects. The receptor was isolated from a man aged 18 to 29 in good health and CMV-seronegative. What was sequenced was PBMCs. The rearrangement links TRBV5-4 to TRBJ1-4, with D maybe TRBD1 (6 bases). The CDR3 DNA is TGTGCCAGCTGGAGAAGGGGGTCAGGGGAAAAACTGTTTTTT. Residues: CASWRRGSGEKLFF.